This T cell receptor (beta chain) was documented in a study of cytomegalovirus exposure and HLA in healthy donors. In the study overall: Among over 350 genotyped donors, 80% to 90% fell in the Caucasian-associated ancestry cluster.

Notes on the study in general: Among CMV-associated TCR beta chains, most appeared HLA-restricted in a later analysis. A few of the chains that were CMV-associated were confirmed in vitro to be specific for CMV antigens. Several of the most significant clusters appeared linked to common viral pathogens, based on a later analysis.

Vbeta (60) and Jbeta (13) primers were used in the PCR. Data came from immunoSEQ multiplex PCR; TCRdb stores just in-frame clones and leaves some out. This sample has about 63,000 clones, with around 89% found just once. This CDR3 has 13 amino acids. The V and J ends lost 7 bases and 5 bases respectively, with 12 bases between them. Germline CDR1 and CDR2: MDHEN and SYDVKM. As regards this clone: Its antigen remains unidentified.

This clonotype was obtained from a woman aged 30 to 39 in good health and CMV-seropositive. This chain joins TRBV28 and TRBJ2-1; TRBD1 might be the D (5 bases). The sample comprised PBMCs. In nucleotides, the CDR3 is TGTGCCAGCATTGACAGACGAAACAATGAGCAGTTCTTC. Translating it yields CASIDRRNNEQFF. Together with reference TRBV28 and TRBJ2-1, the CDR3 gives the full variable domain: DVKVTQSSRYLVKRTGEKVFLECVQDMDHENMFWYRQDPGLGLRLIYFSYDVKMKEKGDIPEGYSVSREKKERFSLILESASTNQTSMYLCASIDRRNNEQFFGPGTRLTVL.